This TCR beta chain was captured by sequencing in a study of blood T cells in healthy people across ages. The second PCR ran 7 to 11 cycles with a sample-barcoded 5' primer and J-beta primers. Each of the samples gave a minimum of 2.5 million paired-end reads that contained CDR3. TCRdb itself ran the 5' RACE reads through MiXCR, one entry per CDR3 protein. The top ten hold under 8% of the sample, which has about 1,600,000 distinct CDR3 sequences, 35% to 45% seen once. Germline V gene data show CDR1 as MNHNS and CDR2 as SASEGT. This CDR3 spans 16 amino acids. V shed 7 bases and J 2 bases; nucleotides not matched to a gene: 13. There were healthy Caucasian individuals from Russia, aged roughly 6 to 95, serving as donors.

The TCR originated in a woman under 30 in good health. The rearrangement joins TRBV6-1 to TRBJ1-1; the match to TRBD1 covers 7 bases. Sequenced input: blood. CDR3 DNA: TGTGCCAGCACTCAAGAGGGGGCCCCACAAAACACTGAAGCTTTCTTT. Protein product: CASTQEGAPQNTEAFF.